The TCR beta chain described here comes from a study of beta chain features in type 1 diabetes. Across the whole study: Cell yields, age and gender were similar between patients and healthy donors. Study results and caveats: In type 1 diabetes patients, VDJ junctions had fewer insertions; deletions at these junctions were more frequent. Shorter TCRB CDR3s, moderately but significantly so, were found in Type 1 diabetes patients in all four CD4+ subsets.

The CDR3 has 13 residues. CDR1 and CDR2 from the germline V gene are LNHDA and SQIVND (reference sequence). Trimming took 5 bases from V and 5 from J, leaving 12 bases between them. About this clone itself: Its antigen is currently unknown.

Isolated RNA was reverse transcribed in full, so expressed TCRB transcripts were sequenced. Sequenced by immunoSEQ multiplex PCR; TCRdb stores in-frame clones only, minus some. The sample shows 500,000 to 850,000 clones, around 15% of them seen only once. J is TRBJ2-5 and V is TRBV19; D call uncertain. Sequenced material: naive CD4+ T cells from blood. The clonotype was recovered from a man between 18 and 35 years old with type 1 diabetes. CDR3 nucleotide sequence: TGTGCCAGTAGTGAAGGGTTCCGGGAGACCCAGTACTTC. Amino acids: CASSEGFRETQYF. Combining the CDR3 with reference TRBV19 and TRBJ2-5 gives the whole variable domain DGGITQSPKYLFRKEGQNVTLSCEQNLNHDAMYWYRQDPGQGLRLIYYSQIVNDFQKGDIAEGYSVSREKKESFPLTVTSAQKNPTAFYLCASSEGFRETQYFGPGTRLLVL.